One sample yielded the 27 T cell receptor beta chains listed below, sequenced in a study of cytomegalovirus exposure and HLA in healthy donors. PCR involved 60 Vbeta and 13 Jbeta primers. The repertoire was sequenced with immunoSEQ multiplex PCR; TCRdb's copy has only in-frame clones and lacks some. Of some 190,000 clones listed, 82% are singletons. The specimen sequenced was PBMCs. The receptors shown here come from a man aged 40-55 years in good health and CMV-seronegative.

The chain links TRBV4-3 to TRBJ1-4, with D possibly matching TRBD1 (5 bases). CDR3 length: 15 amino acids. Germline V gene lookup returns CDR1 LGHNA and CDR2 YSLEER. Trimming took off 1 base at V and 4 bases at J, with 10 bases between the two ends. The CDR3 loop reads CASSQVRRVNEKLFF. CDR3 sequence (DNA): TGCGCCAGCAGCCAAGTACGCAGGGTTAATGAAAAACTGTTTTTT.

This clone showed up just once. The rearrangement uses TRBV7-9 and TRBJ2-3; D may be TRBD2 (6 bases). The CDR3 runs to 16 residues. Trimming shortened V by 4 bases and J by 3 bases, and 17 bases separated the two germline ends. Germline V lookup: CDR1 SEHNR, CDR2 FQNEAQ (reference sequence). The CDR3 protein is CASSSGRGEETDTQYF. DNA of the CDR3: TGTGCCAGCAGCTCGGGCCGTGGGGAGGAGACAGATACGCAGTATTTT.

The chain is built from TRBV5-1 and TRBJ2-1; 10 bases are a match to TRBD2. V shed 0 bases, J shed 7 bases, and the junction held 7 bases outside the gene matches. The CDR3 length is 16 residues. Germline V gene sequence: CDR1 SGHRS, CDR2 YFSETQ. The CDR3 loop reads CASSLAPAGGPNEQFF. The CDR3 DNA is TGCGCCAGCAGCTTGGCTCCAGCGGGAGGGCCTAATGAGCAGTTCTTC.

V usage is TRBV4-1 and J usage is TRBJ2-5; 9 bases are shared with TRBD2. The germline gives CDR1 MGHRA, CDR2 YSYEKL. V was clipped by 0 bases and J by 4 bases; unmatched bases: 3. This CDR3 is built from 15 residues. The CDR3 spells CASSQERGGRETQYF. CDR3 sequence (DNA): TGCGCCAGCAGCCAAGAGCGGGGGGGCCGAGAGACCCAGTACTTC.

V usage is TRBV14 and J usage is TRBJ2-2; D is possibly TRBD2 (7 bases). Germline V gives CDR1 SGHDN, CDR2 FVKESK. V was pared by 6 bases and J by 7 bases, with 18 bases between. The CDR3 runs to 15 residues. CDR3 protein: CASSGVAGADGELFF. DNA of the CDR3: TGTGCCAGCAGTGGAGTCGCGGGGGCGGACGGGGAGCTGTTTTTT.

This clone was detected once. The rearrangement uses TRBV14 and TRBJ2-7; D is uncertain. The CDR3 length is 15 residues. Trimming cost V 1 base and J 3 bases, with 13 bases left between them. Per the germline V gene, CDR1 is SGHDN and CDR2 is FVKESK. CDR3 sequence reads: CASSQVTDNLYEQYF. Here the CDR3 DNA reads TGTGCCAGCAGCCAAGTTACAGACAACCTCTACGAGCAGTACTTC.

Worth noting for this clone: At one end, the junction sequence differs from germline, possibly due to a read error. The rearrangement uses TRBV7-7 and TRBJ2-1, with 12 bases that match TRBD2. Per the germline V gene, CDR1 is SSHAT and CDR2 is FNYEAQ (reference sequence). CDR3 length: 15 residues. CDR3 sequence: CASSALAGGFGEQFF. The CDR3 bases are TGTGCTAGCAGCGCCCTAGCGGGGGGGTTTGGTGAGCAGTTCTTC.

About this clone: This may be a read error: a much more frequent sequence differs by one nucleotide. The J gene is TRBJ2-7, the V gene TRBV5-1, with D hard to call. The CDR3 consists of 11 residues. V lost 0 bases, J lost 5 bases, and 3 bases lay in between. Per germline, CDR1 SGHRS and CDR2 YFSETQ. The CDR3 nucleotides are TGCGCCAGCAGCTTGGCCAACGAGCAGTACTTC. Protein: CASSLANEQYF.

This clone was seen just once. J is TRBJ2-1 and V is TRBV6-4; 13 bases align to TRBD2. This CDR3 spans 19 amino acids. Germline V gene sequence: CDR1 MRHNA, CDR2 SNTAGT. Trimming took 2 bases from V and 2 from J; bases not matched to a gene: 9. CDR3 sequence (DNA): TGTGCCAGCAGTGACACACTAGCGGGGGGGCCTGGCCCCTACAATGAGCAGTTCTTC. Residues: CASSDTLAGGPGPYNEQFF.

The chain is built from TRBV5-8 and TRBJ1-1; TRBD1 might be the D (6 bases). V was shortened by 5 bases and J by 6 bases, with 23 bases between the two germline ends. This CDR3 region has 16 residues. Germline assignment: CDR1 SGHTS and CDR2 YDEGEE. The CDR3 DNA sequence: TGTGCCAGCAGACGGCGAGGGGGGGGCGGAGGGGCTGAAGCTTTCTTT. Translation gives CASRRRGGGGGAEAFF.

The chain is built from TRBV7-3 and TRBJ2-2; TRBD2 might be the D (6 bases). CDR1 and CDR2 from the germline V gene are SGHTA and FQGTGA. Trimming took 2 bases from V and 5 from J, leaving 9 bases between them. The CDR3 loop spans 14 amino acids. CDR3 bases: TGTGCCAGCAGCTTAGAGGCGGGAACCGGGGAGCTGTTTTTT. The encoded protein is CASSLEAGTGELFF.

The CDR3 sequence: CASRLSSGGVDEQFF. CDR3 coding DNA: TGTGCCAGCCGCCTGAGTAGCGGGGGGGTTGATGAGCAGTTCTTC. This sequence joins TRBV4-2 and TRBJ2-1, with 11 bases aligning to TRBD2. The germline V gene has CDR1 LGHNA and CDR2 YNFKEQ. J gave up 8 bases and V 8 bases, and 11 bases lay outside the gene matches. This CDR3 spans 15 amino acids.

The chain joins TRBV20-1 to TRBJ1-5; TRBD1 matches at 8 bases. This CDR3 comprises 11 residues. Germline loops: CDR1 DFQATT, CDR2 SNEGSKA (reference sequence). V lost 6 bases, J lost 16 bases, and 11 bases stayed unmatched. This CDR3 is CSALSRDRSHF. CDR3 nucleotides: TGCAGTGCCCTATCCCGGGACAGGAGTCATTTT.

This chain connects TRBV10-2 to TRBJ2-5; possible D gene TRBD1, 6 bases. The DNA end lines up better with TRBJ2-7; the J call may be wrong. The CDR3 is made up of 13 amino acids. Germline CDR1 reads WSHSY; CDR2 reads SAAADI. CDR3 sequence: CASSGTVAYEQYF. The DNA of the CDR3 is TGCGCCAGCAGTGGGACAGTCGCCTACGAGCAGTACTTC.

This rearrangement joins TRBV5-5 to TRBJ1-1, with D unresolved. V was shortened by 0 bases and J by 1 base, with 10 bases between the two germline ends. Germline loops: CDR1 SGHKS, CDR2 YYEKEE (reference sequence). The CDR3 is 15 residues long. The DNA for the CDR3 is TGTGCCAGCAGCTTGGTCCGCGCTACGAACACTGAAGCTTTCTTT. As protein: CASSLVRATNTEAFF.

This clone was picked up a small number of times. The genes are TRBV18 and TRBJ1-1, with a tentative D call TRBD1 (5 bases). Looked up from germline, CDR1 is KGHSH and CDR2 is LQKENI. The CDR3 loop spans 12 amino acids. V lost 4 bases and J 6 bases, leaving 9 bases between the germline ends. In nucleotides, the CDR3 is TGTGCCAGCTCACGGCAGGGTCCTGAAGCTTTCTTT. This codes for CASSRQGPEAFF.

In DNA form, the CDR3 reads TGCGCCAGCAGCCAAGTCACTAGCGGGGGTTCCCACGGGGAGCTGTTTTTT. This sequence encodes CASSQVTSGGSHGELFF. The chain recombines TRBV4-1 with TRBJ2-2, with 11 nucleotides matching TRBD2. The CDR3 is 17 amino acids. The trim removed 1 base at V and 7 bases at J, leaving 8 bases unmatched. In germline, CDR1 is MGHRA, CDR2 YSYEKL.

V gene TRBV18 combines with J gene TRBJ2-7; tentative D call: TRBD1 (5 bases). CDR3 length equals 17 residues. The germline CDR1 and CDR2 sequences are KGHSH and LQKENI. V lost 6 bases to trimming and J lost 2 bases, with 23 bases between them. The DNA for the CDR3 is TGTGCCAGCTCTCCTCCGGTTCAGGGAACCCCGGCCTACGAGCAGTACTTC. Translated: CASSPPVQGTPAYEQYF. Combining the CDR3 with reference TRBV18 and TRBJ2-7 gives the whole variable domain NAGVMQNPRHLVRRRGQEARLRCSPMKGHSHVYWYRQLPEEGLKFMVYLQKENIIDESGMPKERFSAEFPKEGPSILRIQQVVRGDSAAYFCASSPPVQGTPAYEQYFGPGTRLTVT.

The chain combines TRBV28 with TRBJ2-7; 8 bases line up with TRBD2. Per the germline V gene, CDR1 is MDHEN and CDR2 is SYDVKM. V dropped 5 bases and J dropped 0; count of bases not matched to a gene: 6. The CDR3 runs to 15 residues. CDR3 sequence reads: CASSISGKLSYEQYF. In nucleotides, the CDR3 is TGTGCCAGCAGTATTAGCGGGAAGCTCTCCTACGAGCAGTACTTC.

V usage is TRBV7-9 and J usage is TRBJ1-2, with D tentatively TRBD1 (5 bases). This CDR3 spans 16 amino acids. Germline CDR1 SEHNR, CDR2 FQNEAQ (reference sequence). The V end was cut by 4 bases, the J end by 8 bases, with 23 bases between. This chain's CDR3 is CASSSQHEGRGSGYTF. In nucleotides, the CDR3 is TGTGCCAGCAGCTCACAGCACGAAGGAAGGGGTAGCGGCTACACCTTC. Full variable domain (missing parts from reference TRBV7-9 and TRBJ1-2): DTGVSQNPRHKITKRGQNVTFRCDPISEHNRLYWYRQTLGQGPEFLTYFQNEAQLEKSRLLSDRFSAERPKGSFSTLEIQRTEQGDSAMYLCASSSQHEGRGSGYTFGSGTRLTVV.

The chain links TRBV4-1 to TRBJ2-1; TRBD2 agrees at 8 bases. The CDR3 sequence is 15 residues long. V dropped 4 bases and J dropped 7; count of bases not matched to a gene: 9. CDR1 is MGHRA, CDR2 YSYEKL, per germline. The CDR3: CASSPVTGGRNEQFF. As DNA, the CDR3 is TGCGCCAGCAGCCCGGTGACGGGGGGGAGGAATGAGCAGTTCTTC.

This clone has only a few counts. This chain connects TRBV5-4 to TRBJ1-1, with D unclear. Germline loops: CDR1 SGHNT, CDR2 YYREEE (reference sequence). The CDR3 contains 13 residues. V lost 0 bases and J 1 base, leaving 4 bases between the germline ends. CDR3 coding DNA: TGTGCCAGCAGCTTGGCCAGGAACACTGAAGCTTTCTTT. Translating it yields CASSLARNTEAFF.

The V gene is TRBV7-2, the J gene TRBJ2-1; 12 bases map to TRBD2. The CDR3 is 15 residues long. The trim removed 4 bases at V and 10 bases at J, leaving 8 bases unmatched. Germline V gene lookup returns CDR1 SGHTA and CDR2 FQGNSA. The CDR3 nucleotides are TGTGCCAGCAGCTCTCTAGCGGGGGGGCCCCCCGAGCAGTTCTTC. Translating gives CASSSLAGGPPEQFF.

The rearrangement joins TRBV7-3 to TRBJ2-7, with 7 bases fitting TRBD2. In germline, CDR1 is SGHTA, CDR2 FQGTGA. The CDR3 sequence is 15 residues long. The trim removed 5 bases at V and 6 bases at J, leaving 13 bases unmatched. CDR3 bases: TGTGCCAGCAGCCCCGCGACGGGGCGGGAGAGCGAGCAGTACTTC. As protein: CASSPATGRESEQYF.

On this clone itself: One end of the junction varies from germline; a read error may be responsible. The chain combines TRBV7-7 with TRBJ2-2; 13 bases are shared with TRBD2. CDR3 length equals 21 residues. Germline loops: CDR1 SSHAT, CDR2 FNYEAQ (reference sequence). CDR3 coding DNA: TGTGCTAGCAGCTTAGCGGGACCAGGGACTAGCGGGACTAGAGGCACCGGGGAGCTGTTTTTT. Its protein product is CASSLAGPGTSGTRGTGELFF.

This clone has only a few counts. CDR3 sequence (DNA): TGTGCCAGCTCCTGGACAGTCTATGGCTACACCTTC. It yields the protein CASSWTVYGYTF. The V gene is TRBV18, the J gene TRBJ1-2; the D gene is possibly TRBD1 (6 bases). Germline V gene data show CDR1 as KGHSH and CDR2 as LQKENI. V lost 6 bases and J lost 4, with 9 bases in between. This CDR3 contains 12 residues.

The rearrangement uses TRBV5-8 and TRBJ2-3; D gene uncertain. This CDR3 has 11 amino acids. In germline, CDR1 is SGHTS, CDR2 YDEGEE. V lost 9 bases, J lost 4 bases, and 9 bases lay in between. CDR3 residues: CANQDSDTQYF. DNA for the CDR3: TGTGCCAACCAAGACTCAGATACGCAGTATTTT.